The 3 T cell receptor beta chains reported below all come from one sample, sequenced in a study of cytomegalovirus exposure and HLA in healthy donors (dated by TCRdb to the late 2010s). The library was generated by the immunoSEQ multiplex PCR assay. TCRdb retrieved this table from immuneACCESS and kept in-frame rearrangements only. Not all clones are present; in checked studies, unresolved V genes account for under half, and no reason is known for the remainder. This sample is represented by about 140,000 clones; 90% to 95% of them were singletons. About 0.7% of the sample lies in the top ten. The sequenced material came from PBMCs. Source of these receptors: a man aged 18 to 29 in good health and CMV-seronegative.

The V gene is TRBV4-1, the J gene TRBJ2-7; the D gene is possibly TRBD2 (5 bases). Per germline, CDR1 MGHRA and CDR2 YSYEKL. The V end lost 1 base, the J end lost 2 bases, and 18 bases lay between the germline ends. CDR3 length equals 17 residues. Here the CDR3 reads CASSQGFSVGRTYEQYF. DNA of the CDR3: TGCGCCAGCAGCCAAGGCTTTTCGGTTGGGAGAACCTACGAGCAGTACTTC.

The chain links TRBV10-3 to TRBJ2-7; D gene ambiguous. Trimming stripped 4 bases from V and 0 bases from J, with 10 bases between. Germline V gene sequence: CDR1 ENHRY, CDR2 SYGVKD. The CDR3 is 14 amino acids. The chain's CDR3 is CAISVGTGSYEQYV. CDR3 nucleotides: TGTGCCATCAGTGTGGGCACCGGCTCCTACGAGCAGTACGTC.

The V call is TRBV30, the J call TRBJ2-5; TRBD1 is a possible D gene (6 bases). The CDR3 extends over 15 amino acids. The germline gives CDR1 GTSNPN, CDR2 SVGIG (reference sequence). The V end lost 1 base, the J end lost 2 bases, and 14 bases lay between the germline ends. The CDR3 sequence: CAWSGTGYVQETQYF. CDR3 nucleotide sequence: TGTGCCTGGAGTGGAACAGGGTACGTTCAAGAGACCCAGTACTTC.